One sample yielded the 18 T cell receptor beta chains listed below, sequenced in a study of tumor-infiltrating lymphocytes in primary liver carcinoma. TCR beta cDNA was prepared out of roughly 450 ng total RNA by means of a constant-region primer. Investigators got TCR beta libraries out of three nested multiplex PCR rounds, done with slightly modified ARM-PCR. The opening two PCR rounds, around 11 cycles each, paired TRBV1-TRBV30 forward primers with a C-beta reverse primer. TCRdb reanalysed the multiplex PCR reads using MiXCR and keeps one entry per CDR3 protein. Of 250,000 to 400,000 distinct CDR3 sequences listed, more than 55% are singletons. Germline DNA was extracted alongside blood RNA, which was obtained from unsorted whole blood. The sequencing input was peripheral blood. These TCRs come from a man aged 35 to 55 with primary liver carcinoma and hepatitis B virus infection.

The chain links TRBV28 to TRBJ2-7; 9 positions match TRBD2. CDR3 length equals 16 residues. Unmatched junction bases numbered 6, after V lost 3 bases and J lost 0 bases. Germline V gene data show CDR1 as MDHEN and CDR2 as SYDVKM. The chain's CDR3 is CASSFTLAGLSYEQYF. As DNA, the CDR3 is TGTGCCAGCAGTTTTACACTAGCGGGCCTCTCCTACGAGCAGTACTTC.

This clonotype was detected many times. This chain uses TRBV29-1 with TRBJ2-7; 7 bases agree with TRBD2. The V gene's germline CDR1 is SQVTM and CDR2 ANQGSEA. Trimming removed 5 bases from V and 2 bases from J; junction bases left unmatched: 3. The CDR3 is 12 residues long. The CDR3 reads CSVREGTYEQYF. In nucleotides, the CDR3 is TGCAGCGTTAGGGAGGGGACCTACGAGCAGTACTTC.

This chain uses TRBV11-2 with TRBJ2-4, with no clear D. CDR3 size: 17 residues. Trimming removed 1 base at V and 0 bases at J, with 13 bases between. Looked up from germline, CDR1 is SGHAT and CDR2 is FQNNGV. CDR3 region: CASSLVWWLGAKNIQYF. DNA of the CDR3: TGTGCCAGCAGCTTAGTTTGGTGGCTGGGAGCCAAAAACATTCAGTACTTC.

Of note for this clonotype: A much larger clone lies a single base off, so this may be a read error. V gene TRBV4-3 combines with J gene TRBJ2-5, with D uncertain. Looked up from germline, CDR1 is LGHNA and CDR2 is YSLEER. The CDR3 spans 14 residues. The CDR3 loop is CSSSQVRQQETQYF. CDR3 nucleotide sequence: TGCTCCAGCAGCCAAGTCCGGCAGCAAGAGACCCAGTACTTC.

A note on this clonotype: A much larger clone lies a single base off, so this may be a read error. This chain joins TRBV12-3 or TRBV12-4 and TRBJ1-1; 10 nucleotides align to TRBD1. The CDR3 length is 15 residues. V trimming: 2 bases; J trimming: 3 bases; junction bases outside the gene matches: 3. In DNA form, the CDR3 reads TGTGCCAGCAGTTTAACCGGGACAGGGGACACTGAAGCTTTCTTT. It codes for CASSLTGTGDTEAFF.

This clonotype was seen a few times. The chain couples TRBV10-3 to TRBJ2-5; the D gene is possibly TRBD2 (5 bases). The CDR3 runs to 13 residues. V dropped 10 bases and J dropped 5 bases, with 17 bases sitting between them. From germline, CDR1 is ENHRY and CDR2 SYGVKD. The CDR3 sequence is CATGSRARETQYF. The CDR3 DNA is TGTGCCACGGGGTCCCGGGCTAGGGAGACCCAGTACTTC.

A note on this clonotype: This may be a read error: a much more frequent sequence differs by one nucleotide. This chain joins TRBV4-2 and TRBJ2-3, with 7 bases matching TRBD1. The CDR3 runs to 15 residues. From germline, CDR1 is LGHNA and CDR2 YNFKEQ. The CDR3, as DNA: TGTGCCAGCTGTCTAAGACAGGGCAGTGAAGATATGCAGTATTTT. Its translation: CASCLRQGSEDMQYF.

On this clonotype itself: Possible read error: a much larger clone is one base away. In DNA form, the CDR3 reads TGTGCCAGCAGTTACTCGAGGCGGAGATTGAGCACCGAAGCTTTCTTT. It translates to CASSYSRRRLSTEAFF. The chain carries TRBV6-5 and TRBJ1-1; unclear D gene. Per germline, CDR1 MNHEY and CDR2 SVGAGI. V was cut by 0 bases and J by 8 bases, with 19 bases left in between. The CDR3 contains 16 residues.

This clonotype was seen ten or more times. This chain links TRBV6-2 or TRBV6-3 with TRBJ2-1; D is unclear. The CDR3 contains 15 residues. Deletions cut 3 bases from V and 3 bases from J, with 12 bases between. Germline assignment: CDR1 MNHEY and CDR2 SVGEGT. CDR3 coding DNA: TGTGCCAGCAGTTATGAGATCGTTGGCTACAATGAGCAGTTCTTC. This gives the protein CASSYEIVGYNEQFF.

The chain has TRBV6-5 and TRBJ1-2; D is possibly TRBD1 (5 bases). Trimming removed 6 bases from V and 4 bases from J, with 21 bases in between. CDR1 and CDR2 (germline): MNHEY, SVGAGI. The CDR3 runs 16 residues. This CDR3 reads CASRSGTPSQPYGYTF. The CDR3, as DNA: TGTGCCAGCAGGTCCGGGACCCCGTCGCAACCCTATGGCTACACCTTC.

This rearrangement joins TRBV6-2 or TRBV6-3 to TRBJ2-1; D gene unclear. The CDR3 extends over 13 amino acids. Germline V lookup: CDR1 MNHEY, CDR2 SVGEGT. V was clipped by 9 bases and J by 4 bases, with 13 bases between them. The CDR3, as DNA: TGTGCCAGTAGTCCAGACCTATACAATGAGCAGTTCTTC. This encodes CASSPDLYNEQFF.

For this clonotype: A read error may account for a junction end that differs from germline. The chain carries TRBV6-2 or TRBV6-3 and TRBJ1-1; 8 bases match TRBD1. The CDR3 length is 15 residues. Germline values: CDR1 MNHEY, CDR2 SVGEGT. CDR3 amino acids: CVSSYGQGMNTEAFF. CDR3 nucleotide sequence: TGTGTCAGCAGCTACGGACAGGGAATGAACACTGAAGCTTTCTTT.

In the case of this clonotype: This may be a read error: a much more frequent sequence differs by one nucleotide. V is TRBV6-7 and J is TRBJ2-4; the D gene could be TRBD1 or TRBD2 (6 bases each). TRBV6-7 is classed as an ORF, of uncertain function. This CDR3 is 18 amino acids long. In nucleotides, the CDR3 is TGTTCCAGCAGTTACTTGCGGGGATCGACAGGAGCCAAAAACATTCAGTACTTC. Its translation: CSSSYLRGSTGAKNIQYF.

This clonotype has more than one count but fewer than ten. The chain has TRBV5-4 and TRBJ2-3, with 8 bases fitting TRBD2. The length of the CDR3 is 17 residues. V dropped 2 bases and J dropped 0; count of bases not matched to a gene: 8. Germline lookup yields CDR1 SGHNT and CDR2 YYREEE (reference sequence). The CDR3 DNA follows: TGTGCCAGCAGCTTCGGGGCTAGCGGGTCTAGCACAGATACGCAGTATTTT. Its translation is CASSFGASGSSTDTQYF.

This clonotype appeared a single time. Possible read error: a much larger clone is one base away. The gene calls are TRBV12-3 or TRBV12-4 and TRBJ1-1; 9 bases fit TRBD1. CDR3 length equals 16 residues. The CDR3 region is CASRTGALGPNTEVFF. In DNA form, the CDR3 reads TGTGCCAGTAGGACAGGGGCCCTCGGGCCCAACACTGAAGTTTTCTTT.

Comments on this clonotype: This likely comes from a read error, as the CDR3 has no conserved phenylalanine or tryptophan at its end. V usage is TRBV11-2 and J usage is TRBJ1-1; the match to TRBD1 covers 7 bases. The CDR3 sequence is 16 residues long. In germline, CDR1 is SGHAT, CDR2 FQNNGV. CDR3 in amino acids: CASSPNRGRLNTEAFS. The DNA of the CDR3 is TGTGCCAGCAGCCCTAACAGGGGACGACTGAACACTGAGGCTTTCTCT.

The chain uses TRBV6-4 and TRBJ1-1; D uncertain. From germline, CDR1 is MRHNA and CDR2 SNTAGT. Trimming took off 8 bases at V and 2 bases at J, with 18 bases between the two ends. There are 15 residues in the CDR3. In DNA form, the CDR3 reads TGTGCCAGCCTTCCGCATGCCTCAGTCAACACTGAAGCTTTCTTT. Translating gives CASLPHASVNTEAFF.

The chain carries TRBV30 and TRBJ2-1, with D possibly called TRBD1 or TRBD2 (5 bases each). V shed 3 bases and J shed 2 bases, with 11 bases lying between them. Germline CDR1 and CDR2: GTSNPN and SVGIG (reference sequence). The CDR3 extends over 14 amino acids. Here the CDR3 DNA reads TGTGCCTGGAGCCGGGACGCCGCCTACAATGAGCAGTTCTTC. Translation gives CAWSRDAAYNEQFF.